This TCR beta chain is drawn from a study of cytomegalovirus exposure and HLA in healthy donors. Trimming shortened V by 1 base and J by 4 bases, and 11 bases separated the two germline ends. This CDR3 is 16 amino acids long. The V gene's germline CDR1 is SGHVS and CDR2 FQNEAQ. This PCR relied on a set of 60 Vbeta primers and 13 Jbeta primers. The protocol was immunoSEQ multiplex PCR, while the TCRdb copy is restricted to in-frame clones and leaves out a portion. The sample has 100,000 to 150,000 clones, roughly four fifths seen once; the top ten hold approximately 3.8%. Details on this clone: The antigen remains unidentified.

Broader study findings: In a later analysis, CMV-associated beta chains were mostly HLA-associated, it appeared.

The rearrangement joins TRBV7-8 to TRBJ1-6, with D unclear. Source material: PBMCs. The sequence was collected from a woman aged 40 to 50 in good health and CMV-seropositive. Here the CDR3 DNA reads TGTGCCAGCAGCTTAGATAAGGGAGGGTATAATTCACCCCTCCACTTT. It yields the protein CASSLDKGGYNSPLHF.